Following are 32 T cell receptor beta chains from one sample sequenced in a study of neurological immune-mediated disorders. TCRdb fed the 5' RACE reads into MiXCR, producing one record per CDR3 protein. The data contain tens of thousands of distinct CDR3 sequences, 2.5% to 3% of them singletons. Sequencing input: PBMCs. The receptors come from a woman aged 25 to 39 with multiple sclerosis.

This clonotype was seen many times. The chain employs TRBV20-1 and TRBJ2-3, with D possibly called TRBD1 or TRBD2 (6 bases each). Germline assignment: CDR1 DFQATT and CDR2 SNEGSKA (reference sequence). The length of the CDR3 is 15 residues. Trimming took off 0 bases at V and 2 bases at J, with 12 bases between the two ends. CDR3 in amino acids: CSARDWGANTDTQYF. Here the CDR3 DNA reads TGCAGTGCTAGAGATTGGGGGGCTAACACAGATACGCAGTATTTT.

This clonotype was seen ten or more times. Here the CDR3 DNA reads TGTGCCAGCAGCTTAACACCGGGCCACACAGAGCCCTCTAGCACAGATACGCAGTATTTT. This gives the protein CASSLTPGHTEPSSTDTQYF. The rearrangement links TRBV11-2 to TRBJ2-3, with D unclear. V dropped 2 bases and J dropped 0 bases, with 24 bases sitting between them. Germline CDR1 and CDR2: SGHAT and FQNNGV. There are 20 residues in the CDR3.

This clonotype was seen repeatedly, ten times or more. The chain is built from TRBV29-1 and TRBJ1-1, with no clear D. Germline CDR1 and CDR2: SQVTM and ANQGSEA. CDR3 length equals 11 residues. V was trimmed by 4 bases and J by 3 bases, leaving 6 bases between them. This chain's CDR3 is CSVVSDTEAFF. The CDR3 bases are TGCAGCGTTGTGAGTGACACTGAAGCTTTCTTT.

This clonotype has at least ten counts. This chain uses TRBV20-1 with TRBJ1-1, with a tentative D call TRBD1 (5 bases). Trimming left V 3 bases short and J 2 bases short, with 16 bases between. Germline values: CDR1 DFQATT, CDR2 SNEGSKA (reference sequence). The CDR3 has 15 amino acids. CDR3 residues: CSARVNGAVNTEAFF. CDR3 bases: TGCAGTGCTAGGGTTAACGGGGCCGTAAACACTGAAGCTTTCTTT.

This clonotype was seen many times. This CDR3 is CASSPWTDQPQHF. CDR3 sequence (DNA): TGTGCCAGCTCACCGTGGACGGATCAGCCCCAGCATTTT. V is TRBV18 and J is TRBJ1-5; D is unresolved. CDR1 and CDR2 (germline): KGHSH, LQKENI. With 3 bases removed from V and 5 bases from J, the gap between germline ends came to 8 bases. The CDR3 extends over 13 amino acids.

This clonotype was seen at least ten times. The chain couples TRBV7-2 to TRBJ2-7, with 10 bases fitting TRBD1. The germline CDR1 and CDR2 sequences are SGHTA and FQGNSA. J was trimmed by 3 bases and V by 3 bases; bases with no gene match: 5. The CDR3 runs 15 residues. The CDR3 protein is CASSFVGTGDYEQYF. In DNA form, the CDR3 reads TGTGCCAGCAGCTTTGTCGGGACAGGGGACTACGAGCAGTACTTC.

Many counts were recorded for this clonotype. The chain couples TRBV12-3 or TRBV12-4 to TRBJ2-3; 11 bases are a match to TRBD2. Unmatched junction bases numbered 2, after V lost 5 bases and J lost 1 base. This CDR3 comprises 15 residues. CDR3 loop: CASSPLAGGTDTQYF. The CDR3 DNA follows: TGTGCCAGCAGTCCACTAGCGGGGGGCACAGATACGCAGTATTTT.

This clonotype was seen repeatedly, ten times or more. The chain recombines TRBV20-1 with TRBJ1-6, with D hard to call. The CDR3 runs 12 residues. V gave up 6 bases and J gave up 8 bases, with 11 bases separating them. Germline CDR1 reads DFQATT; CDR2 reads SNEGSKA (reference sequence). The CDR3 loop reads CSAGQSDSPLHF. CDR3 nucleotides: TGCAGTGCCGGTCAGAGTGATTCACCCCTCCACTTT.

This clonotype occurred many times. V usage is TRBV7-9 and J usage is TRBJ2-1, with TRBD2 matching 8 bases. CDR3 length: 14 residues. V shed 6 bases, J shed 5 bases, and the junction held 6 bases outside the gene matches. Looked up from germline, CDR1 is SEHNR and CDR2 is FQNEAQ (reference sequence). CDR3 sequence (DNA): TGTGCCAGCAGGACGACTAGCGAACACAATGAGCAGTTCTTC. Translating it yields CASRTTSEHNEQFF.

This clonotype showed up many times. The chain links TRBV20-1 to TRBJ2-3; the match to TRBD1 covers 7 bases. The CDR3 has 11 residues. Germline assignment: CDR1 DFQATT and CDR2 SNEGSKA (reference sequence). V was pared by 1 base and J by 10 bases, with 2 bases of the junction left unmatched. CDR3 nucleotides: TGCAGTGCTAGAGGACAGGGATCGCAGTATTTT. Its protein product is CSARGQGSQYF.

This clonotype has a count of ten or more. The genes are TRBV5-6 and TRBJ2-1; 8 positions agree with TRBD2. Trimming at V came to 1 base and at J to 3 bases, leaving 9 bases not matched to a gene. CDR1 SGHDT and CDR2 YYEEEE come from the germline V gene. The CDR3 is made up of 17 amino acids. The CDR3 reads CASSLRVAGTRYNEQFF. The DNA for the CDR3 is TGTGCCAGCAGCTTGAGGGTAGCGGGAACCCGCTACAATGAGCAGTTCTTC.

This clonotype has at least ten counts. J is TRBJ2-1 and V is TRBV7-2; TRBD2 matches 12 bases. Germline trimming cut 2 bases from V and 10 bases from J; bases unmatched to any gene: 18. Germline V gene data show CDR1 as SGHTA and CDR2 as FQGNSA. There are 19 residues in the CDR3. As DNA, the CDR3 is TGTGCCAGCAGCTTAAGACCGGCTGGGGCTAGCGGGAGGGCCGGGGAGCAGTTCTTC. This translates into CASSLRPAGASGRAGEQFF.

Ten or more counts support this clonotype. CDR3: CSVGQGGRYEQYF. Written as DNA, the CDR3 is TGCAGCGTTGGTCAGGGAGGTCGGTACGAGCAGTACTTC. The rearrangement uses TRBV29-1 and TRBJ2-7, with D maybe TRBD2 (6 bases). The CDR3 is 13 residues long. The germline V gene has CDR1 SQVTM and CDR2 ANQGSEA. Trimming pared 4 bases from V and 4 bases from J, leaving 14 bases between.

This clonotype was recorded many times. The rearrangement uses TRBV27 and TRBJ1-2; D is undetermined. Trimming pared 6 bases from V and 3 bases from J, leaving 14 bases between. Germline V CDR1 and CDR2: MNHEY, SMNVEV (reference sequence). The length of the CDR3 is 14 residues. The CDR3: CASSRGGEYYGYTF. The CDR3 DNA reads TGTGCCAGCAGCCGTGGTGGGGAATACTATGGCTACACCTTC.

This clonotype was seen many times. The chain combines TRBV27 with TRBJ2-7; D is unclear. Germline CDR1 MNHEY, CDR2 SMNVEV (reference sequence). V was pared by 1 base and J by 3 bases, with 10 bases between. The CDR3 covers 14 residues. CDR3 in amino acids: CASSLFARYYEQYF. CDR3 bases: TGTGCCAGCAGTTTATTCGCCCGATACTACGAGCAGTACTTC.

This clonotype was counted many times. The gene calls are TRBV6-5 and TRBJ1-1; D uncertain. CDR3 length: 14 residues. The V end lost 2 bases, the J end lost 0 bases, and 7 bases lay between the germline ends. CDR1 and CDR2 from the germline V gene are MNHEY and SVGAGI. CDR3 region: CASSYVPMNTEAFF. Written as DNA, the CDR3 is TGTGCCAGCAGTTACGTCCCAATGAACACTGAAGCTTTCTTT.

This clonotype was seen repeatedly, ten times or more. The V and J genes are TRBV28 and TRBJ1-2, with D uncertain. The CDR3 is 11 amino acids. Per germline, CDR1 MDHEN and CDR2 SYDVKM. V lost 6 bases and J 7 bases, leaving 9 bases between the germline ends. The DNA of the CDR3 is TGTGCCAGCAGCACTTCTACTGGCTACACCTTC. This encodes CASSTSTGYTF.

Ten or more counts support this clonotype. V usage is TRBV20-1 and J usage is TRBJ2-7, with D possibly being TRBD1 or TRBD2 (5 bases each). The CDR3 runs 12 residues. Germline CDR1 DFQATT, CDR2 SNEGSKA (reference sequence). V shed 3 bases and J shed 5 bases, with 11 bases lying between them. DNA of the CDR3: TGCAGTGCTAGGGTGGGGGTCCACGAGCAGTACTTC. Translation gives CSARVGVHEQYF.

This clonotype was seen ten or more times. The V call is TRBV7-9, the J call TRBJ2-7; D might be TRBD1 (6 bases). The V gene's germline CDR1 is SEHNR and CDR2 FQNEAQ (reference sequence). There are 14 residues in the CDR3. V was pared by 5 bases and J by 2 bases, with 13 bases between. CDR3 amino acids: CASSASTGTYEQYF. As DNA, the CDR3 is TGTGCCAGCAGCGCTTCGACAGGCACCTACGAGCAGTACTTC. Using reference TRBV7-9 and TRBJ2-7 for the parts outside the CDR3, the full variable domain is DTGVSQNPRHKITKRGQNVTFRCDPISEHNRLYWYRQTLGQGPEFLTYFQNEAQLEKSRLLSDRFSAERPKGSFSTLEIQRTEQGDSAMYLCASSASTGTYEQYFGPGTRLTVT.

This clonotype was seen ten or more times. This chain links TRBV20-1 with TRBJ1-2; no clear D. This CDR3 is built from 12 residues. The germline V gene encodes CDR1 DFQATT and CDR2 SNEGSKA (reference sequence). V lost 7 bases and J 6 bases, leaving 15 bases between the germline ends. The CDR3 DNA follows: TGCAGTGTCCCGGACCTGCGGAATGGCTACACCTTC. Its protein product is CSVPDLRNGYTF.

This clonotype was seen many times. The chain links TRBV20-1 to TRBJ1-4, with D possibly TRBD1 on 5 matching bases. Trimming took off 4 bases at V and 6 bases at J, with 12 bases between the two ends. CDR1 and CDR2 from the germline V gene are DFQATT and SNEGSKA (reference sequence). The CDR3 length is 13 residues. In nucleotides, the CDR3 is TGCAGTGCTAAAGCCAGGGACCATGAAAAACTGTTTTTT. Its translation is CSAKARDHEKLFF.

The table lists this clonotype with many counts. V usage is TRBV3-1 and J usage is TRBJ2-1; D perhaps matches TRBD2 (5 bases). The CDR3 extends over 14 amino acids. V was clipped by 2 bases and J by 9 bases, with 14 bases between them. The germline gives CDR1 LGHDT, CDR2 YNNKEL (reference sequence). CDR3 sequence (DNA): TGTGCCAGCAGCCAAAGTTGGGAGACGGGTGAGCAGTTCTTC. Its protein is CASSQSWETGEQFF.

This clonotype was counted at least ten times. The J gene is TRBJ1-2, the V gene TRBV6-2 or TRBV6-3, with D perhaps TRBD1 (6 bases). This CDR3 has 13 residues. From germline, CDR1 is MNHEY and CDR2 SVGEGT. Trimming removed 6 bases from V and 4 bases from J, with 12 bases in between. Written as DNA, the CDR3 is TGTGCCAGCAGCCTCAGGACAGTCTATGGCTACACCTTC. Encoded protein: CASSLRTVYGYTF.

This clonotype was recorded many times. The rearrangement joins TRBV7-8 to TRBJ1-4; D not certain. Per the germline V gene, CDR1 is SGHVS and CDR2 is FQNEAQ. V dropped 0 bases and J dropped 8 bases, with 4 bases sitting between them. CDR3 length: 12 amino acids. CDR3 bases: TGTGCCAGCAGCTTAGCCCTCGAAAAACTGTTTTTT. This sequence encodes CASSLALEKLFF.

This clonotype was counted many times. V gene TRBV9 combines with J gene TRBJ2-6, with D uncertain. This CDR3 has 16 residues. Germline values: CDR1 SGDLS, CDR2 YYNGEE. V was trimmed by 0 bases and J by 0 bases, leaving 7 bases between them. CDR3 in DNA: TGTGCCAGCAGCGTAGACGAGAGCTCTGGGGCCAACGTCCTGACTTTC. It encodes CASSVDESSGANVLTF.

This clonotype was observed at least ten times. The CDR3 is CSVANLYNEQFF. The CDR3 coding sequence is TGCAGCGTTGCTAACTTATACAATGAGCAGTTCTTC. The chain has TRBV29-1 and TRBJ2-1; D uncertain. Germline CDR1 SQVTM, CDR2 ANQGSEA. The CDR3 length is 12 residues. The ends were cut back, 4 bases at V and 4 bases at J, with 8 bases in the middle.

This clonotype was seen repeatedly, ten times or more. The rearrangement uses TRBV5-1 and TRBJ2-1; 12 bases are a match to TRBD2. This CDR3 contains 21 residues. V lost 4 bases, J lost 0 bases, and 17 bases stayed unmatched. In germline, CDR1 is SGHRS, CDR2 YFSETQ. CDR3 in amino acids: CASSQRTGSGTSGPSYNEQFF. In DNA, the CDR3 is TGCGCCAGCAGCCAACGGACAGGGTCCGGGACTAGCGGGCCCTCCTACAATGAGCAGTTCTTC.

This clonotype was detected many times. CDR3 DNA: TGCGCCAGCAGCCTCGGACGGCAAGAGCAGTACTTC. Translating it yields CASSLGRQEQYF. This chain uses TRBV5-1 with TRBJ2-7; unclear D gene. The CDR3 spans 12 residues. Between the trimmed V and J ends, which lost 4 bases and 7 bases, there was a span of 12 bases. Per the germline V gene, CDR1 is SGHRS and CDR2 is YFSETQ.

This clonotype was recorded many times. The rearrangement uses TRBV4-3 and TRBJ2-7; D unresolved. The CDR3 extends over 15 amino acids. Germline values: CDR1 LGHNA, CDR2 YSLEER. V gave up 1 base and J gave up 0 bases, with 10 bases separating them. The CDR3 reads CASSQALGRSYEQYF. The DNA of the CDR3 is TGCGCCAGCAGCCAAGCCCTAGGACGCTCCTACGAGCAGTACTTC.

This clonotype was detected ten times or more. This chain links TRBV14 with TRBJ2-1, with TRBD2 identical over 8 bases. The germline gives CDR1 SGHDN, CDR2 FVKESK. The CDR3 covers 17 residues. V lost 5 bases to trimming and J lost 2 bases; unmatched junction nucleotides: 11. CDR3 coding DNA: TGTGCCAGCAGCTATAACGACGGACTAGCTGCCTACAATGAGCAGTTCTTC. Protein product: CASSYNDGLAAYNEQFF.

Many counts were recorded for this clonotype. The rearrangement uses TRBV7-2 and TRBJ2-4; 11 bases map to TRBD2. This CDR3 is built from 15 residues. V gave up 5 bases and J gave up 6 bases; unmatched junction bases: 6. CDR1 and CDR2 (germline): SGHTA, FQGNSA. The CDR3 nucleotides read TGTGCCAGCAGCGAAGGACTAGCGGGCGCAAACATTCAGTACTTC. Its protein product is CASSEGLAGANIQYF.

This clonotype was counted many times. The chain uses TRBV18 and TRBJ2-1; TRBD1 aligns across 7 bases. Trimming removed 5 bases from V and 5 bases from J; junction bases left unmatched: 6. CDR3 size: 14 residues. Germline V CDR1 and CDR2: KGHSH, LQKENI. CDR3 sequence: CASSMGQPNNEQFF. The CDR3 region has the DNA TGTGCCAGCTCAATGGGACAGCCAAACAATGAGCAGTTCTTC.